This T cell receptor beta chain derives from a study of shared clonotypes between healthy human individuals. Germline V gene data show CDR1 as SQVTM and CDR2 as ANQGSEA. J was trimmed by 10 bases and V by 6 bases; bases with no gene match: 7. CDR3 length: 13 amino acids. Produced via immunoSEQ multiplex PCR; TCRdb's table is partial and in-frame only. The sample carries some 1,100,000 clones, around 78% recorded once. This clone was seen a handful of times. The sample was memory CD4+ T cells from PBMCs. Subset meaning: CD45RA-negative fraction. This chain uses TRBV29-1 with TRBJ2-1; 12 bases line up with TRBD2. The receptor was derived from a man between 18 and 29 years old in good health. Some clones in this sample may be carry-over from other donors' samples. The CDR3: CSVKRLAGEEQFF. CDR3 sequence (DNA): TGCAGCGTGAAACGACTAGCGGGAGAGGAGCAGTTCTTC.